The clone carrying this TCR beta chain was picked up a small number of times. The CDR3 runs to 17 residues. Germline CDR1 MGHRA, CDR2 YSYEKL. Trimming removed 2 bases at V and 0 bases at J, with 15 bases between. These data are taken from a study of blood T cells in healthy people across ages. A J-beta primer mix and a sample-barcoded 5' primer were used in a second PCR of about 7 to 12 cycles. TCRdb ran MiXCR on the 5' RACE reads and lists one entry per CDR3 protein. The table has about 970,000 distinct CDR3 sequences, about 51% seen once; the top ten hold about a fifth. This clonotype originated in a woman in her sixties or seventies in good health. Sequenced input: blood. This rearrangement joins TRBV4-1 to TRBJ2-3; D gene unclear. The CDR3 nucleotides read TGCGCCAGCAGCCAAATCCTGCTAGTAGGGAGCACAGATACGCAGTATTTT. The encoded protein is CASSQILLVGSTDTQYF.